This T cell receptor beta chain comes out of a study of shared clonotypes between healthy human individuals (TCRdb year 2020). Turning to the overall study: A few men and two women, aged 18 to 49 years, made up the cohort. Leukapheresis yielded between about 0.85 and 10 billion PBMCs per donor. For each donor, CD4 naive and CD4 memory were each given three plates, CD8 naive was given two plates, and CD8 memory was given one plate. To estimate repertoire size and how much clonotype sharing occurs between individuals, the study deeply sequenced the blood TCR repertoires of several healthy adults. To increase sequencing depth and limit assay-specific biases, different laboratories used diverse techniques to prepare libraries and sequence TCR repertoires. General conclusions and limits of the study: Compared with non-shared clonotypes, clonotypes shared by all four sorted-subset donors had higher generation probabilities. The genetic and exposure-history diversity represented was limited by the small number of donors. Rarefaction of sorted-subset datasets indicated incomplete sequencing despite the large sequencing depth. Pairwise subsampling indicated that sequencing depth was expected to affect the degree of clonotype sharing among donors. Estimated clonotype richness was generally larger for naive than for memory subsets. Sampling was restricted to blood, and TCR repertoires in tissue are likely to differ from TCR repertoires in blood. About 4.5% of naive CD4, roughly 3.5% of naive CD8, around 2.3% of memory CD4, and about 0.4% of memory CD8 clonotypes were shared across several donors.

For this clone: There is no known antigen for this receptor. No much larger clonotype is one base removed from it; base qualities were not supplied.

Trimming leaves V shorter by 1 base and J shorter by 4 bases, with the junction holding 7 bases beyond the gene matches. Reading the germline V gene gives CDR1 MGHRA and CDR2 YSYEKL. The CDR3 contains 16 residues, cysteine and phenylalanine counted. This entry keeps only the CDR3 DNA: 48 bases, framed from base 1. Using the deep immunoSEQ assay, TCR CDR3 regions were amplified from genomic DNA by multiplex PCR. For each cell subset, the extracted genomic DNA was distributed evenly across all wells of several immunoSEQ 96-well plates, and each plate served as one replicate. Each replicate PCR for sorted subsets received about 210 ng genomic DNA, equal to about 30,000 T cell genomes. Purified libraries were quantified with a Qubit 3.0 fluorometer, sized on a Bioanalyzer 2100, and re-quantified with the KAPA Library Quantification kit. A separate single-read 150-cycle Illumina NextSeq 550 flow cell was used to sequence each immunoSEQ 96-well plate. The original methods were these. Because only junctional sequences without quality scores were contained in the immunoSEQ output, filtering matching that applied to full-length reads could not be performed. To assign V/J genes and CDR3, sequences were annotated against IMGT germline references using PyIR, a Python wrapper for IgBLAST v1.9. Reads were removed for weak V/J assignments (E-value above 1e-6), missing CDR3, stop codons, out-of-frame junctions, or ambiguous translated residues. V3J clonotypes were defined by identical inferred V gene, J gene, and CDR3 amino acid sequence. The percentage overlap between two repertoires was calculated by dividing the number of shared unique clonotypes by the size of the smaller repertoire. RTK rarefaction, the Chao1 estimator, and Recon v2.1 estimates of unobserved clonotypes were used to assess repertoire richness. OLGA was used to compute generation probabilities for all TCRbeta clonotypes that the gDNA method yielded from a handful of donors. As stored in TCRdb, this immuneACCESS dataset retains in-frame rearrangements with V and J assigned. A fraction of the clones does not appear; measured against another copy, unresolved V genes explain less than half of the discrepancy, and the remainder lacks a known reason. The V and J calls and clone size come from that table; D and trimming were worked out from the DNA. The sample table shows around 2,000,000 clones, and 85% to 95% are seen once. Under 0.15% of the sample goes to the ten largest clones.

Healthy HIV-negative adults with no recently reported acute infections or vaccinations were included as donors. Every donor was a Caucasian adult residing in Nashville, Tennessee, USA. CD4+ T cells were enriched by magnetic negative selection; naive cells were then positively selected on CD45RA, and the negative fraction formed the memory subset. After blood collection by leukapheresis, PBMCs were isolated using Ficoll-Histopaque density gradient centrifugation and then cryopreserved in the vapor phase of liquid nitrogen. Analytical flow cytometry was used to check the purity and quantity of each magnetically sorted T cell population. Genomic DNA was isolated from every sorted fraction and measured by UV absorbance on a Nanodrop 2000c.

Rearrangement joined TRBV4-1 to TRBJ1-1; the central 9 bases match TRBD1. This TCR derives from a man younger than 30 in good health. Material: naive CD4+ T cells sorted from blood. The cell subset or site label here, explained by the study, means: CD45RA+ positively selected. The CDR3 sequence is CASSQVRTGVVTEAFF. The DNA is TGCGCCAGCAGCCAAGTTAGGACAGGGGTAGTCACTGAAGCTTTCTTT.